A selection of T cell receptor beta chains follows, all from one sample in a study of T cells in Graves' hyperthyroidism and ophthalmopathy. TCRdb re-derived calls from the multiplex PCR reads in MiXCR, one entry per CDR3 protein. The sample records approximately 570,000 distinct CDR3 sequences, 15% to 20% being singletons. Sequencing input: blood. These receptors were collected from a man between 35 and 55 years old with Graves' ophthalmopathy. CDR3s include the opening cysteine and the closing phenylalanine or tryptophan. Each record gives: V gene, CDR3 protein.

TRBV20-1,CSASEESSYEQYF
TRBV5-4,CASSWSLSVRDTEAFF
TRBV7-2,CASSFGSGVGVDTQYF
TRBV28,CASRPGGWSTEAFF
TRBV6-1,CASTALKGRYNEQFF
TRBV4-1,CASSQDGADSSYNSPLHF
TRBV27,CASSRRATDTQYF
TRBV12-3/TRBV12-4,CASSWGLAGTQETQYF
TRBV5-1,CASAIGSSTDTQYF
TRBV12-3/TRBV12-4,CASSPGRGVYNEQFF
TRBV9,CASSVGVSIDTQYF
TRBV20-1,CSAVSPGQGSIAGGEQYF
TRBV2,CASCRQGNEKLFF
TRBV7-9,CASSTRQGEKLLF
TRBV2,CASRKPQGEAKNIQYF
TRBV30,CAWSRTLEQYF
TRBV12-3/TRBV12-4,CASRPQGPGELFF
TRBV7-2,CASRLGGAGAEAFF
TRBV9,CASGTQYNEQFF
TRBV2,CASNMDGGETQYF
TRBV20-1,CSPGQGRTEAFF
TRBV19,CASSTTGTGSGGYTF
TRBV27,CASSYRGLTPNEQFF
TRBV6-2/TRBV6-3,CASSYKLAGAYEQYF
TRBV28,CAASFKGRGPYEQYF
TRBV6-2/TRBV6-3,CASRPSGSDEQYF
TRBV7-8,CASSLDNHQPQHF
TRBV27,CASGSGGYEQYF
TRBV12-3/TRBV12-4,CASSARARGETQYF
TRBV6-1,CASREVFDYGYTF
TRBV7-9,CASSQAGGNYEQYF
TRBV29-1,CSVPGQGAFF
TRBV5-5,CASSLEAGADPYNEQFF
TRBV5-1,CASSFQGDFSNEQFF
TRBV13,CASSWGLAGDTGELFF
TRBV2,CVSSEVGLTGELFF
TRBV12-3/TRBV12-4,CASSSRGGPYNEQFF
TRBV5-1,CASSLAGRNRGEQYF
TRBV6-2/TRBV6-3,CASSYPETSGRGHEQFF
TRBV28,CASSRAARKFF
TRBV20-1,CSANPGGGTKNIQYF
TRBV7-2,CASSWGGSSGDTQYF
TRBV12-3/TRBV12-4,CASSGQYGELFF
TRBV27,CASSTLNEQFF
TRBV20-1,CSAYGTGGFRSTEAFF
TRBV3-1,CASSQESAWAADTQYF
TRBV10-3,CAISLNSYEQYF
TRBV30,CAWSSDRNTEAFF
TRBV7-3,CASRKSGREGTGELFF
TRBV15,CATSRAGDEQFF
TRBV28,CASTGQVGEKLFF
TRBV12-3/TRBV12-4,CASTRGTGNSPLHF
TRBV5-5,CASSLGRGGSSTDTQYF
TRBV2,CASVGLAGPFSSYEQYF